The entry below describes one TCR beta chain. The data were obtained in a study of OX40 agonist ivuxolimab in advanced cancers. As for the study in general: The study enrolled dose-escalation patients with hepatocellular carcinoma, melanoma, renal cell or head and neck cancer.

TCRdb's table, derived via immunoSEQ multiplex PCR, lists solely in-frame clones and lacks some. The table lists 35,000 to 55,000 clones, roughly 80% of them singletons. Germline trimming cut 4 bases from V and 0 bases from J; bases unmatched to any gene: 3. This CDR3 comprises 14 residues. From germline, CDR1 is SGDLS and CDR2 YYNGEE. The sequenced sample was CD4+ or CD8+ T cells sorted from blood, obtained in a trial of the OX40 agonist ivuxolimab. The chain combines TRBV9 with TRBJ2-5; 7 nucleotides line up with TRBD2. The sequence was obtained from an adult with an advanced solid tumor such as melanoma, head and neck, liver or kidney cancer. For the CDR3, the DNA is TGTGCCAGCAGCACCGGGACTAACCAAGAGACCCAGTACTTC. Protein product: CASSTGTNQETQYF.